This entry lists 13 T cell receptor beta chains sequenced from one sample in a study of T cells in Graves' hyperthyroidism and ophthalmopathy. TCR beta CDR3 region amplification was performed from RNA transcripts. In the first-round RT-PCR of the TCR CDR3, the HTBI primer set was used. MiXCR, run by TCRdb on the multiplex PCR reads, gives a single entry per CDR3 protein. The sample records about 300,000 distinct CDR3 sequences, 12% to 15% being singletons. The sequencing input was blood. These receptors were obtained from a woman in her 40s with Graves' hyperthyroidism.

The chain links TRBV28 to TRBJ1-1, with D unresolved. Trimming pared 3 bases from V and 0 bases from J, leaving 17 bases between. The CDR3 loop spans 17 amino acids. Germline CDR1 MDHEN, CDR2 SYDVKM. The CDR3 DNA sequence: TGTGCCAGCAGTTTTTTTTCCGGGTTCGGCGTGAACACTGAAGCTTTCTTT. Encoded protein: CASSFFSGFGVNTEAFF.

CDR3 sequence reads: CAISESQSVDIQYF. Here the CDR3 DNA reads TGTGCCATCAGTGAGTCCCAAAGCGTTGACATTCAGTACTTC. V usage is TRBV10-3 and J usage is TRBJ2-4; D remains unclear. The CDR3 has 14 amino acids. Trimming left V 0 bases short and J 8 bases short, with 11 bases between. CDR1 is ENHRY and CDR2 is SYGVKD in the germline V gene.

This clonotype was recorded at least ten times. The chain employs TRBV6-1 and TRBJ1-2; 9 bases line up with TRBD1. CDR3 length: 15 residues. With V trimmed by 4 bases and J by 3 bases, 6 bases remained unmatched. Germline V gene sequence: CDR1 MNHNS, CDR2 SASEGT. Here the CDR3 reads CASSGGTGNYYGYTF. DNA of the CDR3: TGTGCCAGCAGTGGAGGGACAGGGAACTACTATGGCTACACCTTC.

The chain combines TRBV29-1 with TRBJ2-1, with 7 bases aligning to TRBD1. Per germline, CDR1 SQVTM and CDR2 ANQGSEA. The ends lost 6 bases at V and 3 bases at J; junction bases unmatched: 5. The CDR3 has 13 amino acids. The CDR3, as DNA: TGCAGCGTCCCGGGACAGAACTACAATGAGCAGTTCTTC. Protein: CSVPGQNYNEQFF.

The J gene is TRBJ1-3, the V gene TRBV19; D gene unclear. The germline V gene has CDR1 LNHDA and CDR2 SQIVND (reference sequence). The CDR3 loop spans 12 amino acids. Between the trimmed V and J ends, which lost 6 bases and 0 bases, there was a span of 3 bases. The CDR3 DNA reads TGTGCCAGTAGCTACTCTGGAAACACCATATATTTT. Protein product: CASSYSGNTIYF.

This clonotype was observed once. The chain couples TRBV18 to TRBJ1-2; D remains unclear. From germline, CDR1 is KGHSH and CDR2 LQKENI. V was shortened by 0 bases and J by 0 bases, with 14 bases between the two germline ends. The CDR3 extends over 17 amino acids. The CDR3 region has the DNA TGTGCCAGCTCACCACCCGGCCGATCCGGGACTAACTATGGCTACACCTTC. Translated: CASSPPGRSGTNYGYTF.

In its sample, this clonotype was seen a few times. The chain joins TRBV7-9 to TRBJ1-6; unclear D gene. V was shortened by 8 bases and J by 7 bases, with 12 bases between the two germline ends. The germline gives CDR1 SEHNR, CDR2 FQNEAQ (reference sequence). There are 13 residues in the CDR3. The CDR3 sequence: CASARARNSPLHF. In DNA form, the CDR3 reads TGTGCCAGCGCCCGGGCCAGGAATTCACCCCTCCACTTT.

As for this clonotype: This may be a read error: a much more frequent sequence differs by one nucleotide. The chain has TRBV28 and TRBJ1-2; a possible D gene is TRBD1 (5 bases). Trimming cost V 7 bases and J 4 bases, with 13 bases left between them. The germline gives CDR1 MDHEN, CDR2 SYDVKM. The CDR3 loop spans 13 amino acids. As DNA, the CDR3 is TGTGCCAGCAATCCGACAGTCCTCTATGGCTACACCTTC. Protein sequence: CASNPTVLYGYTF.

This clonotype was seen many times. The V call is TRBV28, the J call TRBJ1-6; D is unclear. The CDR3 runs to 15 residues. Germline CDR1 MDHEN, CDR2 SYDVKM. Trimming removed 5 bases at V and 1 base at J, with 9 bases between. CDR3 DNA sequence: TGTGCCAGCAGTCTCGGCGGTTCCTATAATTCACCCCTCCACTTT. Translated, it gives CASSLGGSYNSPLHF.

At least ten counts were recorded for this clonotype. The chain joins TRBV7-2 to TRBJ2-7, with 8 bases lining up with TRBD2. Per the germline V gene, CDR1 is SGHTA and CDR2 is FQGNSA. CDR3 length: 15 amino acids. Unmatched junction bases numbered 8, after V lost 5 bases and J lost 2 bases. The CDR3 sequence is CASSHTSGAPYEQYF. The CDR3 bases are TGTGCCAGCAGCCACACTAGCGGAGCCCCCTACGAGCAGTACTTC.

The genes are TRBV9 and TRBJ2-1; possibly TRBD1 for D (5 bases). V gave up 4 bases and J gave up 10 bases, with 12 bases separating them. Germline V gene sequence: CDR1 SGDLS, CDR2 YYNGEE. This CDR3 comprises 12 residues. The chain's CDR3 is CASSKGVAEQFF. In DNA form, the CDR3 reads TGTGCCAGCAGCAAAGGGGTCGCCGAGCAGTTCTTC.

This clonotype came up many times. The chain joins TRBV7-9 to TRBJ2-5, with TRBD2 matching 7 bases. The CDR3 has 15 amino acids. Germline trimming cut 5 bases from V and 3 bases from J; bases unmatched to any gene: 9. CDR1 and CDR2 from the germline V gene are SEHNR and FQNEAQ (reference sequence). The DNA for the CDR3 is TGTGCCAGCAGCGGGACTACTGTACTCGAAGAGACCCAGTACTTC. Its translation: CASSGTTVLEETQYF.

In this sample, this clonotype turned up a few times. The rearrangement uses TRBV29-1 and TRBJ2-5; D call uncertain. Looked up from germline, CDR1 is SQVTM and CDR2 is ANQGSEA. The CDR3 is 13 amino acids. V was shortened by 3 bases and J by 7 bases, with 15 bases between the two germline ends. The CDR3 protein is CSVDRVRPGTQYF. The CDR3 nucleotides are TGCAGCGTTGATAGGGTTCGACCGGGGACCCAGTACTTC.